Given below is one T cell receptor (beta chain) in context. V lost 7 bases to trimming and J lost 9 bases, with 15 bases between them. The CDR3 is 13 amino acids. Germline assignment: CDR1 SNHLY and CDR2 FYNNEI. In replicate PCRs of sorted subsets, about 200 ng DNA, tens of thousands of T cell genomes, was used. Profiled with immunoSEQ multiplex PCR; TCRdb holds only in-frame clones, not every one. The profile shows about 1.5 million clones, 98% of them singletons. This entry belongs to a study of shared clonotypes between healthy human individuals. The chain recombines TRBV2 with TRBJ2-2; a weak D match, TRBD2 (7 bases). This receptor was obtained from a man aged 25-45 years in good health. Source material: naive CD4+ T cells sorted from blood. Subset of the sample: CD45RA+ positively selected. The CDR3 DNA reads TGTGCCAGCACGGGGGCGGGAGTAAGGGAGCTGTTTTTT. Translation: CASTGAGVRELFF.